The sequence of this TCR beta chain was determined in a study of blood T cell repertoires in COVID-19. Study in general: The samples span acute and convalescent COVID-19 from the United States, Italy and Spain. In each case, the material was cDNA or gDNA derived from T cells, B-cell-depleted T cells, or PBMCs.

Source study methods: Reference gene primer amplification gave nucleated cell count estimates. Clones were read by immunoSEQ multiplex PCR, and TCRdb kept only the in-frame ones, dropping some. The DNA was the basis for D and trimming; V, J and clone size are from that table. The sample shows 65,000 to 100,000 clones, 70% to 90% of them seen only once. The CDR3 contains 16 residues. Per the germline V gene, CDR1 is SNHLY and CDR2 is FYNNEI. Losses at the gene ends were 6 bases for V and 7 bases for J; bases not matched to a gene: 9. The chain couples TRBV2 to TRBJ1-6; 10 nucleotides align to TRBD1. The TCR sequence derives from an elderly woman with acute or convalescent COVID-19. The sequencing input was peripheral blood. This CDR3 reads CASSADRGPGNSPLHF. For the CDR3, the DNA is TGTGCCAGCAGCGCCGACAGGGGGCCAGGGAATTCACCCCTCCACTTT.